These 20 T cell receptor beta chains originate from one sample sequenced in a study of OX40 agonist ivuxolimab in advanced cancers. Profiled with immunoSEQ multiplex PCR; TCRdb holds only in-frame clones, not every one. This repertoire shows 90,000 to 130,000 clones, 75% to 95% found once; its top ten account for approximately 0.69%. Sample: CD4+ or CD8+ T cells sorted from blood, taken in a trial of the OX40 agonist ivuxolimab. The receptors derive from an adult with an advanced solid tumor such as melanoma, head and neck, liver or kidney cancer.

The gene calls are TRBV4-2 and TRBJ2-7; 11 bases map to TRBD2. The V gene's germline CDR1 is LGHNA and CDR2 YNFKEQ. The CDR3 is made up of 15 amino acids. J gave up 2 bases and V 6 bases, and 6 bases lay outside the gene matches. The CDR3 reads CASRPGTSGTYEQYF. Here the CDR3 DNA reads TGTGCCAGCAGACCAGGGACTAGCGGAACCTACGAGCAGTACTTC.

The gene calls are TRBV5-4 and TRBJ1-2; 8 bases map to TRBD1. CDR3 length: 16 residues. CDR1 and CDR2 from the germline V gene are SGHNT and YYREEE (reference sequence). The ends lost 2 bases at V and 6 bases at J; junction bases unmatched: 12. The CDR3 DNA sequence: TGTGCCAGCAGCTTTGGGTTGGGCAGGGGGCAAGATGGCTACACCTTC. As protein: CASSFGLGRGQDGYTF.

The rearrangement links TRBV6-5 to TRBJ1-5; no firm D call. Germline CDR1 and CDR2: MNHEY and SVGAGI. V was cut by 5 bases and J by 7 bases, with 12 bases left in between. CDR3 size: 13 residues. The CDR3 coding sequence is TGTGCCAGCAGTGACGGGGTTGGGCAGCCCCAGCATTTT. Protein: CASSDGVGQPQHF.

This chain uses TRBV7-2 with TRBJ2-2, with 9 bases lining up with TRBD1. V was clipped by 2 bases and J by 4 bases; unmatched bases: 5. This CDR3 has 16 amino acids. Germline CDR1 is SGHTA and CDR2 is FQGNSA. The CDR3 coding sequence is TGTGCCAGCAGCTTAAGGGGACAGGGATTCACCGGGGAGCTGTTTTTT. This codes for CASSLRGQGFTGELFF. Full variable domain (missing parts from reference TRBV7-2 and TRBJ2-2): GAGVSQSPSNKVTEKGKDVELRCDPISGHTALYWYRQSLGQGLEFLIYFQGNSAPDKSGLPSDRFSAERTGGSVSTLTIQRTQQEDSAVYLCASSLRGQGFTGELFFGEGSRLTVL.

The chain uses TRBV7-2 and TRBJ2-5; D possibly corresponds to TRBD2 (5 bases). In germline, CDR1 is SGHTA, CDR2 FQGNSA. V lost 6 bases and J 5 bases, leaving 16 bases between the germline ends. The CDR3 extends over 14 amino acids. CDR3 DNA sequence: TGTGCCAGCAGTCGGGATCAACCCCTGGAGACCCAGTACTTC. The encoded protein is CASSRDQPLETQYF.

The genes are TRBV11-2 and TRBJ2-5; D is unclear. The ends were cut back, 0 bases at V and 2 bases at J, with 13 bases in the middle. This CDR3 is 16 amino acids long. Germline V gene lookup returns CDR1 SGHAT and CDR2 FQNNGV. The CDR3 region has the DNA TGTGCCAGCAGCTTAGATAGTACCCAAAGACAAGAGACCCAGTACTTC. Encoded protein: CASSLDSTQRQETQYF.

The chain employs TRBV9 and TRBJ1-4; D remains unclear. Germline CDR1 reads SGDLS; CDR2 reads YYNGEE. V lost 4 bases and J lost 5, with 18 bases in between. CDR3 length: 16 amino acids. CDR3 sequence (DNA): TGTGCCAGCAGCTCGAAGGGCCCGTGGGAAAATGAAAAACTGTTTTTT. It translates to CASSSKGPWENEKLFF.

In nucleotides, the CDR3 is TGTGCCAGCAGTCCACAGGACCAAGAGACCCAGTACTTC. Its protein product is CASSPQDQETQYF. This chain links TRBV11-3 with TRBJ2-5, with TRBD1 as a possible D gene (5 bases). CDR3 length: 13 amino acids. The germline V gene encodes CDR1 SGHNT and CDR2 YENEEA. V shed 6 bases and J shed 0 bases, with 8 bases lying between them. The full variable domain, its missing parts supplied by reference TRBV11-3 and TRBJ2-5, is EAGVVQSPRYKIIEKKQPVAFWCNPISGHNTLYWYLQNLGQGPELLIRYENEEAVDDSQLPKDRFSAERLKGVDSTLKIQPAELGDSAVYLCASSPQDQETQYFGPGTRLLVL.

V and J are TRBV18 and TRBJ2-3, with a possible D match to TRBD2 (6 bases). The CDR3 length is 13 residues. Trimming stripped 4 bases from V and 2 bases from J, with 7 bases between. The germline gives CDR1 KGHSH, CDR2 LQKENI. The CDR3 loop reads CASSRDFTDTQYF. The CDR3 coding sequence is TGTGCCAGCTCACGGGACTTCACAGATACGCAGTATTTT.

This chain joins TRBV6-6 and TRBJ1-2; 7 bases are a match to TRBD1. With V trimmed by 4 bases and J by 0 bases, 2 bases remained unmatched. The CDR3 is made up of 14 amino acids. The germline V gene encodes CDR1 MNHNY and CDR2 SVGAGI (reference sequence). The CDR3 protein is CASSLGQTNYGYTF. The CDR3 bases are TGTGCCAGCAGTTTGGGACAGACTAACTATGGCTACACCTTC.

The genes are TRBV5-1 and TRBJ2-1; 8 positions match TRBD1. CDR3 length: 13 residues. CDR1 and CDR2 (germline): SGHRS, YFSETQ. V was clipped by 4 bases and J by 14 bases; unmatched bases: 11. The CDR3 coding sequence is TGCGCCAGCAGCACCGGACAGGGCTATAAGGAGTTCTTC. Residues: CASSTGQGYKEFF.

The J gene is TRBJ2-7, the V gene TRBV30; 8 nucleotides line up with TRBD2. The length of the CDR3 is 15 residues. The junction had 9 bases not matched to a gene; V was cut back by 0 bases and J by 5 bases. From germline, CDR1 is GTSNPN and CDR2 SVGIG (reference sequence). CDR3 sequence: CAWSVGESGGDEQYF. The CDR3 DNA follows: TGTGCCTGGAGTGTAGGGGAGTCGGGAGGGGACGAGCAGTACTTC.

The rearrangement joins TRBV10-3 to TRBJ1-2; D gene uncertain. This CDR3 region has 12 residues. The germline CDR1 and CDR2 sequences are ENHRY and SYGVKD. The ends were cut back, 4 bases at V and 3 bases at J, with 6 bases in the middle. CDR3 coding DNA: TGTGCCATCAGTGTGCCCGACTATGGCTACACCTTC. Translating gives CAISVPDYGYTF.

A single count supports this clone. This chain joins TRBV9 and TRBJ1-1, with a possible D match to TRBD1 (5 bases). The germline gives CDR1 SGDLS, CDR2 YYNGEE. The V and J ends lost 3 bases and 3 bases respectively, with 18 bases between them. The length of the CDR3 is 16 residues. The DNA for the CDR3 is TGTGCCAGCAGCGCCTCCGGGACTTTACTCGACACTGAAGCTTTCTTT. Its translation: CASSASGTLLDTEAFF.

This clone was counted a single time. The chain uses TRBV5-1 and TRBJ2-5; a weak D match, TRBD1 (6 bases). CDR3 size: 14 residues. Trimming took 2 bases from V and 1 from J, leaving 9 bases between them. Germline V gives CDR1 SGHRS, CDR2 YFSETQ. The CDR3, as DNA: TGCGCCAGCAGCTTTACAGGGCTCCAAGAGACCCAGTACTTC. Residues: CASSFTGLQETQYF.

This clone was recorded once. The chain recombines TRBV5-1 with TRBJ2-7, with 7 bases matching TRBD2. The germline CDR1 and CDR2 sequences are SGHRS and YFSETQ. The ends lost 0 bases at V and 5 bases at J; junction bases unmatched: 11. This CDR3 comprises 16 residues. CDR3 DNA sequence: TGCGCCAGCAGCTTGGGAGGCGGGAGAGTCGTCGACGAGCAGTACTTC. As protein: CASSLGGGRVVDEQYF.

This clone came up once. V and J are TRBV27 and TRBJ1-1, with D perhaps TRBD1 (6 bases). The CDR3 spans 15 residues. Germline V gene sequence: CDR1 MNHEY, CDR2 SMNVEV (reference sequence). The V end lost 4 bases, the J end lost 7 bases, and 19 bases lay between the germline ends. The CDR3 loop is CASSSSAGGLNEAFF. In DNA form, the CDR3 reads TGTGCCAGCAGTTCCTCAGCCGGGGGGCTCAATGAAGCTTTCTTT.

Here the CDR3 reads CASSLREGEKLFF. The CDR3 bases are TGTGCCAGCAGTTTAAGAGAAGGTGAAAAACTGTTTTTT. The chain joins TRBV27 to TRBJ1-4; no definite D call. V was trimmed by 2 bases and J by 7 bases, leaving 8 bases between them. The CDR3 totals 13 residues. Germline V CDR1 and CDR2: MNHEY, SMNVEV (reference sequence).

The chain recombines TRBV27 with TRBJ2-7, with a possible D match to TRBD1 (5 bases). This CDR3 spans 14 amino acids. Germline V gene sequence: CDR1 MNHEY, CDR2 SMNVEV (reference sequence). V was shortened by 5 bases and J by 2 bases, with 13 bases between the two germline ends. The CDR3 nucleotides read TGTGCCAGCAGTCCCGGTGTCAGGGCCTACGAGCAGTACTTC. Residues: CASSPGVRAYEQYF.

This sequence joins TRBV18 and TRBJ2-5, with D perhaps TRBD1 or TRBD2 (5 bases each). The ends were cut back, 0 bases at V and 7 bases at J, with 15 bases in the middle. This CDR3 comprises 15 residues. Germline loops: CDR1 KGHSH, CDR2 LQKENI. The CDR3 DNA follows: TGTGCCAGCTCACCACCGGGAGACAGCTCTGGGACCCAGTACTTC. Translation gives CASSPPGDSSGTQYF. Supplemented by reference TRBV18 and TRBJ2-5, the full variable domain reads NAGVMQNPRHLVRRRGQEARLRCSPMKGHSHVYWYRQLPEEGLKFMVYLQKENIIDESGMPKERFSAEFPKEGPSILRIQQVVRGDSAAYFCASSPPGDSSGTQYFGPGTRLLVL.